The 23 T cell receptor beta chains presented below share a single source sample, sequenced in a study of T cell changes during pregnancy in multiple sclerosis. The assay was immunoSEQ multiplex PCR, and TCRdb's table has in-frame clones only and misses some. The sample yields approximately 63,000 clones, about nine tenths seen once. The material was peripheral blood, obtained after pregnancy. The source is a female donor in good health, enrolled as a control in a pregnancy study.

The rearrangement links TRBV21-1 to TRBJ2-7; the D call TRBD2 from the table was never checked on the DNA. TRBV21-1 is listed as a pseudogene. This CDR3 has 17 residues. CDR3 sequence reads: CASSRLTKSGVVYEQYF. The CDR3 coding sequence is TGTGCCAGCAGCAGGCTGACAAAGAGCGGGGTAGTCTACGAGCAGTACTTC.

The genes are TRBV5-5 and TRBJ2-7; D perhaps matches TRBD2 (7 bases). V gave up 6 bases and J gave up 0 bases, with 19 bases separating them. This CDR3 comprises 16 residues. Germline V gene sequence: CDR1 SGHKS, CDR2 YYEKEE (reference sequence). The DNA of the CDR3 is TGTGCCAGCACCCTGGGGGGGGCTTGGATCTCCTACGAGCAGTACTTC. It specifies CASTLGGAWISYEQYF.

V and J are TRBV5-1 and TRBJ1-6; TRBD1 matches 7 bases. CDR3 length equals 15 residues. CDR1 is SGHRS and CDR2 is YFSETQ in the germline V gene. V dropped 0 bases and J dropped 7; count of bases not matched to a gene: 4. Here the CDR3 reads CASSLEAGGNSPLHF. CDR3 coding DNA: TGCGCCAGCAGCTTGGAGGCAGGGGGAAATTCACCCCTCCACTTT.

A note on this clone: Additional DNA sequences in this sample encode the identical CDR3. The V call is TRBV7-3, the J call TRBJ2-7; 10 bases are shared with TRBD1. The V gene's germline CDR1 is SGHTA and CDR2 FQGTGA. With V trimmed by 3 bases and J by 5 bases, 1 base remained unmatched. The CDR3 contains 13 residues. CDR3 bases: TGTGCCAGCAGCTTGGGACAGGGGAACGAGCAGTACTTC. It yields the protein CASSLGQGNEQYF.

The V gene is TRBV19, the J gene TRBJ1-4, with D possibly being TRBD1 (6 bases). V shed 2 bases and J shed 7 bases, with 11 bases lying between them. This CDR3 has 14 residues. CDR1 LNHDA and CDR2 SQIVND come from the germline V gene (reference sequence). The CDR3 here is CASSISGDGEKLFF. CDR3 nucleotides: TGTGCCAGTAGTATATCAGGGGATGGTGAAAAACTGTTTTTT. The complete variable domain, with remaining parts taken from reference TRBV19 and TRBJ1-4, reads DGGITQSPKYLFRKEGQNVTLSCEQNLNHDAMYWYRQDPGQGLRLIYYSQIVNDFQKGDIAEGYSVSREKKESFPLTVTSAQKNPTAFYLCASSISGDGEKLFFGSGTQLSVL.

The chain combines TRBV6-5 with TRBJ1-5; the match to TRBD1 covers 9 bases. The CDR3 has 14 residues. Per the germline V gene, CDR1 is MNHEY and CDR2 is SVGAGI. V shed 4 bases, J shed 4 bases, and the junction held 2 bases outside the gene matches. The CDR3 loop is CASSSDRGNQPQHF. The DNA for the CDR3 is TGTGCCAGCAGTTCAGACAGGGGGAATCAGCCCCAGCATTTT.

Here the CDR3 reads CASSPLSRGLQHF. DNA for the CDR3: TGTGCCAGCAGTCCCCTGTCCAGGGGCCTCCAGCATTTT. V gene TRBV28 combines with J gene TRBJ1-5; D might be TRBD1 (6 bases). Trimming left V 5 bases short and J 12 bases short, with 17 bases between. Germline CDR1 is MDHEN and CDR2 is SYDVKM. The CDR3 length is 13 residues.

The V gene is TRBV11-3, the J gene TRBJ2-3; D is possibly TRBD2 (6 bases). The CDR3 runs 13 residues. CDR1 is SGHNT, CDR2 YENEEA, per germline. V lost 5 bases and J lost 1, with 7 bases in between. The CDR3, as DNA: TGTGCCAGCAGCCCGGGGGGCACAGATACGCAGTATTTT. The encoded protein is CASSPGGTDTQYF.

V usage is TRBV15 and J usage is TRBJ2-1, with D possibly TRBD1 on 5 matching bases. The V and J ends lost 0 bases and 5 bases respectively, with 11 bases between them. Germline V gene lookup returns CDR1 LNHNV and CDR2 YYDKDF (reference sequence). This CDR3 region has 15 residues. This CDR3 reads CATSRDRALDNEQFF. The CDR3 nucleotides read TGTGCCACCAGCAGAGACAGGGCGCTGGACAATGAGCAGTTCTTC. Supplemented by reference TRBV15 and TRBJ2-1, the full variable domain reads DAMVIQNPRYQVTQFGKPVTLSCSQTLNHNVMYWYQQKSSQAPKLLFHYYDKDFNNEADTPDNFQSRRPNTSFCFLDIRSPGLGDTAMYLCATSRDRALDNEQFFGPGTRLTVL.

The DNA for the CDR3 is TGTGCCAGCAGCCCATCCGGGGGTGGGCTTTCCTACGAGCAGTACTTC. Protein sequence: CASSPSGGGLSYEQYF. V usage is TRBV27 and J usage is TRBJ2-7; tentatively, D is TRBD2 (6 bases). Deletions cut 6 bases from V and 1 base from J, with 19 bases between. This CDR3 spans 16 amino acids. Germline V gene sequence: CDR1 MNHEY, CDR2 SMNVEV (reference sequence).

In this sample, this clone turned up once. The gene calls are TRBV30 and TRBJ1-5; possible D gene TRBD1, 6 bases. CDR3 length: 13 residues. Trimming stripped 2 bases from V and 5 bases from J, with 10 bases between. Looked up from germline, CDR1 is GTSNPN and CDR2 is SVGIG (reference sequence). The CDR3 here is CAWSRGNDQPQHF. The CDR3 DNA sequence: TGTGCCTGGAGTAGGGGGAACGATCAGCCCCAGCATTTT.

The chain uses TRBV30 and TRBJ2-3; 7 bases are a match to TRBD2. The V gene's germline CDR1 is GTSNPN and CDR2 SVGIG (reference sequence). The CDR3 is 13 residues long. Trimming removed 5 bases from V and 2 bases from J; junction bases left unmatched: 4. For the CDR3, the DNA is TGTGCCTGGTGGGGGGGTTCCACAGATACGCAGTATTTT. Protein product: CAWWGGSTDTQYF.

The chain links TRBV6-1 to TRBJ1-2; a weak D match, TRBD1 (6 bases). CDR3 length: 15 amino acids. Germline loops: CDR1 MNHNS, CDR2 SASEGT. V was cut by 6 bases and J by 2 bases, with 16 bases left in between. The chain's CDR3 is CASRVRDTLNYGYTF. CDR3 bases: TGTGCCAGCAGGGTCCGGGACACCCTAAACTATGGCTACACCTTC.

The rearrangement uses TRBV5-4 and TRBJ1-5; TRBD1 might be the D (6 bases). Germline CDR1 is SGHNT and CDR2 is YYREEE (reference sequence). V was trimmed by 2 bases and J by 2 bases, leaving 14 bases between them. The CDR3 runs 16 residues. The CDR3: CASSFGTPGGNQPQHF. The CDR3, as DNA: TGTGCCAGCAGCTTCGGGACACCGGGCGGCAATCAGCCCCAGCATTTT. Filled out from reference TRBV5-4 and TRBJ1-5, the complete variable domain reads ETGVTQSPTHLIKTRGQQVTLRCSSQSGHNTVSWYQQALGQGPQFIFQYYREEENGRGNFPPRFSGLQFPNYSSELNVNALELDDSALYLCASSFGTPGGNQPQHFGDGTRLSIL.

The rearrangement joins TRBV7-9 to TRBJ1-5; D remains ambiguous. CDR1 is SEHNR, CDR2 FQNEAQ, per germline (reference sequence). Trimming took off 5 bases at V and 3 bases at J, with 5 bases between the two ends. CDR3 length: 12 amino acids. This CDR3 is CASSHSNQPQHF. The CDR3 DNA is TGTGCCAGCAGCCATTCCAATCAGCCCCAGCATTTT.

The CDR3 sequence: CASSQGGNGYTF. CDR3 nucleotides: TGTGCCAGCAGCCAAGGGGGAAATGGCTACACCTTC. The rearrangement uses TRBV6-5 and TRBJ1-2, with D possibly matching TRBD1 (6 bases). Trimming pared 6 bases from V and 6 bases from J, leaving 11 bases between. This CDR3 spans 12 amino acids. Germline values: CDR1 MNHEY, CDR2 SVGAGI.

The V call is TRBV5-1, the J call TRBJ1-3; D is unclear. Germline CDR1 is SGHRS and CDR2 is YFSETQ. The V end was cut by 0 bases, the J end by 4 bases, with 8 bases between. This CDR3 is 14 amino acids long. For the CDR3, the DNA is TGCGCCAGCAGCTTGGGGGCAGGAGGAAACACCATATATTTT. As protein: CASSLGAGGNTIYF.

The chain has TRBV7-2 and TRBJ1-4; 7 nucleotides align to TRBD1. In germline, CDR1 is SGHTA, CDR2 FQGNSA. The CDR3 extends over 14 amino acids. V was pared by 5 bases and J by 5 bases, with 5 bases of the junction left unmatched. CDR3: CASSPQGTNEKLFF. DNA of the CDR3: TGTGCCAGCAGCCCACAGGGGACAAATGAAAAACTGTTTTTT.

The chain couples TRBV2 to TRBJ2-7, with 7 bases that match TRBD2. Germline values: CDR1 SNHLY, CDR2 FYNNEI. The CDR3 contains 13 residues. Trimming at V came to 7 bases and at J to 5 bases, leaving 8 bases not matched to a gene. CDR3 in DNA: TGTGCCAGCACCCAATACGCGGGGGACGAGCAGTACTTC. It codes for CASTQYAGDEQYF.

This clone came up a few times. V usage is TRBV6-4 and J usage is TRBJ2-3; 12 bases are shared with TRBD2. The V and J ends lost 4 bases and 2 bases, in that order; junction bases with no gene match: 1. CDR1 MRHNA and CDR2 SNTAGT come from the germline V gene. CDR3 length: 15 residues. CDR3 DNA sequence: TGTGCCAGCAGTGCTAGCGGGGGGGCCACAGATACGCAGTATTTT. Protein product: CASSASGGATDTQYF.

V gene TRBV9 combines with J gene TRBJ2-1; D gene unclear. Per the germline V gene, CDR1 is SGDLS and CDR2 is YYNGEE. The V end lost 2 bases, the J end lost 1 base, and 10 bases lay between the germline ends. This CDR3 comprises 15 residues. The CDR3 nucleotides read TGTGCCAGCAGCGTTACCCCACGGTCCTACAATGAGCAGTTCTTC. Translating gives CASSVTPRSYNEQFF.

CDR3 protein: CAWSADRGGPYEQYF. In nucleotides, the CDR3 is TGTGCCTGGAGTGCCGACAGGGGGGGACCCTACGAGCAGTACTTC. The V gene is TRBV30, the J gene TRBJ2-7; TRBD1 aligns across 9 bases. V lost 1 base to trimming and J lost 2 bases; unmatched junction nucleotides: 6. This CDR3 is 15 amino acids long. The germline gives CDR1 GTSNPN, CDR2 SVGIG (reference sequence).

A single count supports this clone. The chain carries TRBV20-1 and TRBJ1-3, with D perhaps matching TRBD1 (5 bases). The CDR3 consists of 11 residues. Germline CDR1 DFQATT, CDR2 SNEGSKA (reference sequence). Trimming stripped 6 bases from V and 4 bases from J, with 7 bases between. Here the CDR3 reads CSARQGNTIYF. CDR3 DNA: TGCAGTGCCAGACAGGGAAACACCATATATTTT.